The entry that follows covers one T cell receptor (beta chain) sequence. What it binds is not known. The sample originates from a study of T cell responses to AZD1222 COVID-19 vaccine. General study points: There were vaccine-associated CD4 TCRs across spike, dominant at 160-218 and 743-854.

Trimming shortened V by 1 base and J by 9 bases, and 12 bases separated the two germline ends. The CDR3 extends over 13 amino acids. Looked up from germline, CDR1 is LGHNT and CDR2 is FRNRAP. Only in-frame clones appear in the TCRdb table, and some are missing; sequencing was by immunoSEQ multiplex PCR. The data hold about 150,000 clones, with around 88% observed a single time. The sample in question was peripheral blood, obtained on day 0 of AZD1222 vaccination. The chain joins TRBV12-5 to TRBJ1-1, with D possibly matching TRBD1 (6 bases). This TCR derives from an adult in good health. The CDR3: CASGLGQEGKAFF. The CDR3 DNA is TGTGCTAGTGGTTTGGGACAGGAGGGAAAAGCTTTCTTT. The variable domain in full, with the rest retrieved from reference TRBV12-5 and TRBJ1-1, is DARVTQTPRHKVTEMGQEVTMRCQPILGHNTVFWYRQTMMQGLELLAYFRNRAPLDDSGMPKDRFSAEMPDATLATLKIQPSEPRDSAVYFCASGLGQEGKAFFGQGTRLTVV.